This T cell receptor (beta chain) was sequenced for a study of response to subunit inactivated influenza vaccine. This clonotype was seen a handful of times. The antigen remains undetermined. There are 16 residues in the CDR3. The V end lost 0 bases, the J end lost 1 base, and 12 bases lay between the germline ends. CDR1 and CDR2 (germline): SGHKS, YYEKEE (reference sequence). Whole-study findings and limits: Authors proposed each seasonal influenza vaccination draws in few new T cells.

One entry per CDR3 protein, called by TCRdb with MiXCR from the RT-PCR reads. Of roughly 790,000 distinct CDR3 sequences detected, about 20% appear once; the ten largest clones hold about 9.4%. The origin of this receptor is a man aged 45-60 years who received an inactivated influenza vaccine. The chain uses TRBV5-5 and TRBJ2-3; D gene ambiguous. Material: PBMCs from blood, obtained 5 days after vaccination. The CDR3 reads CASSLAGQLGTDTQYF. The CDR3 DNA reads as TGTGCCAGCAGCTTGGCCGGGCAGCTGGGCACAGATACGCAGTATTTT.